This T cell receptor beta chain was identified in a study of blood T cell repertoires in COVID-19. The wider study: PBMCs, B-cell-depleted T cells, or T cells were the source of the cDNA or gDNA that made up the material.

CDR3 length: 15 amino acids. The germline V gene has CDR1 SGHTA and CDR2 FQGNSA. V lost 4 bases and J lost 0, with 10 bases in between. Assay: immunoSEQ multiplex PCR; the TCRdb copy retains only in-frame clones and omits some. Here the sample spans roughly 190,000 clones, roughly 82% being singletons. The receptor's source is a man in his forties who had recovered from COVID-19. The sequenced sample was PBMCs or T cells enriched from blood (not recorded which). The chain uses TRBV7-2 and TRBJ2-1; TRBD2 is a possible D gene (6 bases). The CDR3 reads CASSSDYFSYNEQFF. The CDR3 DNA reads TGTGCCAGCAGCTCGGACTACTTCTCCTACAATGAGCAGTTCTTC.